These 9 T cell receptor beta chains were sequenced from one sample in a study of T cells after yellow fever vaccination. One entry per CDR3 protein, called by TCRdb with MiXCR from the 5' RACE reads. The sample includes a few hundred thousand distinct CDR3 sequences, 11% of them seen just once. Specimen: PBMCs, collected on the day of the first yellow fever vaccination. Receptors were obtained from a man aged 18 to 35 who received the YFV17D yellow fever vaccine.

The chain joins TRBV12-3 or TRBV12-4 to TRBJ2-3; possible D gene TRBD1, 5 bases. Trimming stripped 3 bases from V and 4 bases from J, with 11 bases between. CDR3 length: 14 residues. The CDR3 nucleotides read TGTGCCAGCAGTTTCTCTGGGGCCTCAGATACGCAGTATTTT. The encoded protein is CASSFSGASDTQYF.

The chain carries TRBV4-2 and TRBJ2-7; tentatively, D is TRBD1 (6 bases). The V end lost 3 bases, the J end lost 6 bases, and 21 bases lay between the germline ends. The CDR3 covers 16 residues. Germline V lookup: CDR1 LGHNA, CDR2 YNFKEQ. CDR3 coding DNA: TGTGCCAGCAGCCAGGAGCACCTGTCAGGGGCTGGCGAGCAGTACTTC. Amino acid sequence: CASSQEHLSGAGEQYF.

The J gene is TRBJ1-3, the V gene TRBV5-5, with unresolved D. This CDR3 has 15 residues. Trimming took 6 bases from V and 0 from J, leaving 13 bases between them. Germline V gives CDR1 SGHKS, CDR2 YYEKEE (reference sequence). The CDR3: CASTRTGYSGNTIYF. In DNA form, the CDR3 reads TGTGCCAGCACAAGGACGGGTTACTCTGGAAACACCATATATTTT.

This clonotype has at least ten counts. This chain joins TRBV20-1 and TRBJ2-1; D remains unclear. Germline CDR1 DFQATT, CDR2 SNEGSKA (reference sequence). The CDR3 consists of 11 residues. V was shortened by 1 base and J by 7 bases, with 5 bases between the two germline ends. In nucleotides, the CDR3 is TGCAGTGCTAGAGGTGGAAATGAGCAGTTCTTC. It encodes CSARGGNEQFF.

The table lists this clonotype with a few counts. The rearrangement joins TRBV4-1 to TRBJ2-6, with D uncertain. V was shortened by 1 base and J by 0 bases, with 4 bases between the two germline ends. This CDR3 comprises 15 residues. Germline lookup yields CDR1 MGHRA and CDR2 YSYEKL. The CDR3 DNA follows: TGCGCCAGCAGCCAAGTTATCTCTGGGGCCAACGTCCTGACTTTC. Amino acid sequence: CASSQVISGANVLTF.

This chain links TRBV2 with TRBJ2-1; a weak D match, TRBD2 (6 bases). The ends were cut back, 2 bases at V and 8 bases at J, with 16 bases in the middle. The CDR3 loop spans 15 amino acids. Germline CDR1 and CDR2: SNHLY and FYNNEI. The chain's CDR3 is CASSEPGASRDEQFF. CDR3 coding DNA: TGTGCCAGCAGTGAACCGGGAGCCAGTCGCGATGAGCAGTTCTTC. Based on the CDR3 plus reference TRBV2 and TRBJ2-1, the full variable domain is EPEVTQTPSHQVTQMGQEVILRCVPISNHLYFYWYRQILGQKVEFLVSFYNNEISEKSEIFDDQFSVERPDGSNFTLKIRSTKLEDSAMYFCASSEPGASRDEQFFGPGTRLTVL.

This clonotype was observed many times. The gene calls are TRBV19 and TRBJ2-1; 8 bases line up with TRBD1. V dropped 4 bases and J dropped 5; count of bases not matched to a gene: 7. Germline CDR1 LNHDA, CDR2 SQIVND (reference sequence). The CDR3 totals 15 residues. CDR3 nucleotide sequence: TGTGCCAGTAGTAAGGAGACAGGGGTCCACAATGAGCAGTTCTTC. Protein: CASSKETGVHNEQFF. Together with reference TRBV19 and TRBJ2-1, the CDR3 gives the full variable domain: DGGITQSPKYLFRKEGQNVTLSCEQNLNHDAMYWYRQDPGQGLRLIYYSQIVNDFQKGDIAEGYSVSREKKESFPLTVTSAQKNPTAFYLCASSKETGVHNEQFFGPGTRLTVL.

This clonotype was observed a few times. The chain uses TRBV19 and TRBJ2-7; D is possibly TRBD1 (6 bases). This CDR3 is 14 amino acids long. Trimming pared 4 bases from V and 0 bases from J, leaving 10 bases between. Germline assignment: CDR1 LNHDA and CDR2 SQIVND (reference sequence). For the CDR3, the DNA is TGTGCCAGTAGTAATGGACAGCCCTCCTACGAGCAGTACTTC. It translates to CASSNGQPSYEQYF.

The sample holds a few counts of this clonotype. The chain is built from TRBV5-6 and TRBJ1-1, with D perhaps TRBD1 (5 bases). CDR1 and CDR2 (germline): SGHDT, YYEEEE. Trimming removed 2 bases at V and 0 bases at J, with 11 bases between. The CDR3 covers 15 residues. The CDR3 is CASSLGLGVNTEAFF. The DNA for the CDR3 is TGTGCCAGCAGCTTAGGCTTAGGGGTGAACACTGAAGCTTTCTTT.